The T cell receptor (beta chain) described here comes from a study of T cell responses to AZD1222 COVID-19 vaccine. Study-level findings and limits: Once two AZD1222 doses were given, Spike-specific TCR breadth and depth went up. It should be noted that donors were predominantly white British and more often female, and clonal diversity was possibly underestimated.

About this clone: The target antigen is unknown.

Germline assignment: CDR1 SGHRS and CDR2 YFSETQ. Between the trimmed V and J ends, which lost 4 bases and 4 bases, there was a span of 14 bases. This CDR3 spans 14 amino acids. The method was immunoSEQ multiplex PCR; TCRdb's version includes in-frame clones alone and lacks a portion of them. The table lists 65,000 to 80,000 clones, roughly 91% of them singletons. This chain links TRBV5-1 with TRBJ1-1, with TRBD1 as a possible D gene (6 bases). The sample in question was peripheral blood, obtained 28 days after the second dose of the MenACWY control vaccine. The clonotype was recovered from an adult who received the MenACWY meningococcal vaccine as a control. The CDR3 DNA is TGCGCCAGCAGCCCCTGGTTAGGGGGCACTGAAGCTTTCTTT. The encoded protein is CASSPWLGGTEAFF. The whole variable domain, remainder taken from reference TRBV5-1 and TRBJ1-1, is KAGVTQTPRYLIKTRGQQVTLSCSPISGHRSVSWYQQTPGQGLQFLFEYFSETQRNKGNFPGRFSGRQFSNSRSEMNVSTLELGDSALYLCASSPWLGGTEAFFGQGTRLTVV.